The 8 T cell receptor beta chains reported below all come from one sample, sequenced in a study of blood T cell repertoires in COVID-19 (dated by TCRdb to the early 2020s). Preparation of the library involved the immunoSEQ multiplex PCR assay. Drawn from immuneACCESS, this table holds only the in-frame rearrangements with V and J called that TCRdb kept. Clones are partly lost; checked studies trace under half to an unresolved V gene and leave the rest unexplained. The sample data list over 200,000 clones, and less than 90% of these were observed just once. The top ten hold about 2.5% of the sample. Material: peripheral blood. The origin of the receptors is a woman aged 70-85 years with active or convalescent COVID-19.

Only one count was recorded for this clone. The genes are TRBV5-6 and TRBJ1-1; D not resolved. The V end lost 3 bases, the J end lost 1 base, and 13 bases lay between the germline ends. Germline values: CDR1 SGHDT, CDR2 YYEEEE. CDR3 length equals 15 residues. Here the CDR3 DNA reads TGTGCCAGCAGCTATGGGCGCCCGACGAACACTGAAGCTTTCTTT. Protein sequence: CASSYGRPTNTEAFF.

This clone was detected a few times. The chain uses TRBV18 and TRBJ1-1; 9 bases are shared with TRBD1. Germline CDR1 reads KGHSH; CDR2 reads LQKENI. Losses at the gene ends were 4 bases for V and 1 base for J; bases not matched to a gene: 4. CDR3 length equals 15 residues. The DNA of the CDR3 is TGTGCCAGCTCACACGGGGGACAGGGGAACACTGAAGCTTTCTTT. It translates to CASSHGGQGNTEAFF.

The chain combines TRBV5-1 with TRBJ2-2; a possible D gene is TRBD1 (6 bases). The CDR3 is made up of 14 amino acids. CDR1 is SGHRS and CDR2 is YFSETQ in the germline V gene. The V gene lost 6 bases and the J gene lost 5 bases, with 14 bases spanning the gap. CDR3 coding DNA: TGCGCCAGCAACGTGGGGGCCGAAACCGGGGAGCTGTTTTTT. Amino acid sequence: CASNVGAETGELFF.

The chain joins TRBV9 to TRBJ1-2; D is possibly TRBD1 (5 bases). The ends were cut back, 2 bases at V and 1 base at J, with 15 bases in the middle. The CDR3 sequence is 16 residues long. Germline V gene sequence: CDR1 SGDLS, CDR2 YYNGEE. CDR3 protein: CASSVGPGQGNYGYTF. Written as DNA, the CDR3 is TGTGCCAGCAGCGTTGGACCAGGGCAGGGTAACTATGGCTACACCTTC.

The V call is TRBV5-4, the J call TRBJ2-3; 12 bases line up with TRBD2. V gave up 0 bases and J gave up 9 bases; unmatched junction bases: 2. The CDR3 consists of 14 residues. From germline, CDR1 is SGHNT and CDR2 YYREEE (reference sequence). In DNA form, the CDR3 reads TGTGCCAGCAGCTTGGCACTAGCGGGAGGAACGCAGTATTTT. It encodes CASSLALAGGTQYF.

This sequence joins TRBV27 and TRBJ2-5; TRBD2 matches at 8 bases. V lost 4 bases and J lost 5; bases outside the gene matches: 9. CDR3 size: 15 residues. Germline V gene lookup returns CDR1 MNHEY and CDR2 SMNVEV (reference sequence). The CDR3 region has the DNA TGTGCCAGCAGTTCCCTAGGAGCGGGGGTGGAGACCCAGTACTTC. This translates into CASSSLGAGVETQYF.

The J gene is TRBJ2-7, the V gene TRBV15; D ambiguous. From germline, CDR1 is LNHNV and CDR2 YYDKDF (reference sequence). The V and J ends lost 4 bases and 7 bases respectively, with 14 bases between them. The CDR3 sequence is 13 residues long. CDR3 sequence reads: CATSNRQNGEQYF. The CDR3 nucleotides read TGTGCCACCAGCAATCGACAAAATGGGGAGCAGTACTTC.

This clone showed up just once. Additional DNA sequences in this sample encode the identical CDR3. The chain links TRBV20-1 to TRBJ1-1, with D unclear. CDR1 DFQATT and CDR2 SNEGSKA come from the germline V gene (reference sequence). V was trimmed by 3 bases and J by 4 bases, leaving 6 bases between them. The CDR3 consists of 11 residues. DNA of the CDR3: TGCAGTGCTAGCTCGGGCACTGAAGCTTTCTTT. This translates into CSASSGTEAFF.